Listed here are 28 T cell receptor beta chains from one sample, sequenced in a study of beta chain features in type 1 diabetes. The sequenced template was cDNA made from the entire isolated RNA. TCRdb keeps only in-frame clones here, not all; method: immunoSEQ multiplex PCR. Altogether 860,000 or so clones are present, about a sixth being singletons, with the ten largest covering 0.02% to 0.03%. The sample was naive CD4+ T cells from blood. These receptors were collected from a woman under 30 in good health.

This clone was recorded a few times. V usage is TRBV10-3 and J usage is TRBJ2-1; TRBD2 agrees at 7 bases. Germline V gives CDR1 ENHRY, CDR2 SYGVKD. The CDR3 has 15 amino acids. J gave up 5 bases and V 4 bases, and 8 bases lay outside the gene matches. For the CDR3, the DNA is TGTGCCATCAGTGGGGGGACTACGGGAAACAATGAGCAGTTCTTC. This codes for CAISGGTTGNNEQFF.

This clone was seen a few times. J is TRBJ2-3 and V is TRBV5-1, with a possible D match to TRBD2 (5 bases). V lost 4 bases, J lost 2 bases, and 17 bases lay in between. There are 16 residues in the CDR3. Germline lookup yields CDR1 SGHRS and CDR2 YFSETQ. DNA for the CDR3: TGCGCCAGCAGCCACCTCCAAGCGGAGAACACAGATACGCAGTATTTT. Amino acid sequence: CASSHLQAENTDTQYF.

This sequence joins TRBV6-5 and TRBJ2-1; D unresolved. The germline V gene encodes CDR1 MNHEY and CDR2 SVGAGI. The CDR3 runs 14 residues. The germline V and J ends were trimmed by 6 bases and 0 bases, with 9 bases remaining between them. The CDR3 sequence is CASRTVSSYNEQFF. The CDR3, as DNA: TGTGCCAGCAGGACTGTCAGCTCCTACAATGAGCAGTTCTTC.

The chain couples TRBV9 to TRBJ1-1; 7 nucleotides line up with TRBD1. Germline CDR1 reads SGDLS; CDR2 reads YYNGEE. This CDR3 is 18 amino acids long. Trimming cost V 2 bases and J 5 bases; bases outside gene matches: 18. This CDR3 is CASSVEAGGQLLGTEAFF. CDR3 nucleotides: TGTGCCAGCAGCGTTGAAGCAGGGGGGCAACTTCTGGGTACTGAAGCTTTCTTT.

The chain joins TRBV6-6 to TRBJ2-7, with D hard to call. The CDR3 covers 15 residues. Germline V gene sequence: CDR1 MNHNY, CDR2 SVGAGI (reference sequence). Trimming removed 0 bases at V and 3 bases at J, with 12 bases between. CDR3 loop: CASSYSGWALYEQYF. The CDR3 bases are TGTGCCAGCAGTTACTCCGGTTGGGCCCTCTACGAGCAGTACTTC.

Only a few counts were recorded for this clone. This chain links TRBV18 with TRBJ2-1; TRBD2 aligns across 11 bases. V was clipped by 3 bases and J by 5 bases; unmatched bases: 15. This CDR3 has 19 residues. CDR1 KGHSH and CDR2 LQKENI come from the germline V gene. The CDR3 protein is CASSPRTVSGLADNNEQFF. In DNA form, the CDR3 reads TGTGCCAGCTCACCGAGGACAGTCTCGGGACTAGCGGACAACAATGAGCAGTTCTTC.

The genes are TRBV5-4 and TRBJ2-2, with D perhaps given as TRBD1 or TRBD2 (6 bases each). Germline V lookup: CDR1 SGHNT, CDR2 YYREEE (reference sequence). Trimming took off 3 bases at V and 7 bases at J, with 10 bases between the two ends. The CDR3 extends over 13 amino acids. CDR3 coding DNA: TGTGCCAGCAGCTGGGGGGCCGACGGGGAGCTGTTTTTT. Encoded protein: CASSWGADGELFF.

J is TRBJ1-2 and V is TRBV7-9, with TRBD1 matching over 7 bases. Germline trimming cut 5 bases from V and 3 bases from J; bases unmatched to any gene: 9. This CDR3 region has 15 residues. Germline assignment: CDR1 SEHNR and CDR2 FQNEAQ (reference sequence). In nucleotides, the CDR3 is TGTGCCAGCAGCCGATCGACAGGGATTCACTATGGCTACACCTTC. Its translation is CASSRSTGIHYGYTF.

The J gene is TRBJ2-7, the V gene TRBV20-1; D not resolved. Germline CDR1 reads DFQATT; CDR2 reads SNEGSKA (reference sequence). The CDR3 has 11 residues. V was pared by 6 bases and J by 4 bases, with 10 bases between. CDR3: CSAATRYEQYF. The CDR3 coding sequence is TGCAGTGCCGCGACTCGTTACGAGCAGTACTTC.

This clone was detected only a few times. The rearrangement uses TRBV20-1 and TRBJ1-1, with D unresolved. The CDR3 is made up of 8 amino acids. Germline V CDR1 and CDR2: DFQATT, SNEGSKA (reference sequence). Deletions cut 4 bases from V and 8 bases from J, with 2 bases between. As DNA, the CDR3 is TGCAGTGCTAACGAAGCTTTCTTT. Protein sequence: CSANEAFF.

This chain links TRBV6-1 with TRBJ2-5, with 8 bases fitting TRBD1. The CDR3 consists of 15 residues. From germline, CDR1 is MNHNS and CDR2 SASEGT. The ends lost 8 bases at V and 1 base at J; junction bases unmatched: 9. The CDR3 loop reads CASRRQGSLQETQYF. DNA of the CDR3: TGTGCCAGCCGAAGACAGGGGTCCCTCCAAGAGACCCAGTACTTC.

This clone was found a few times. The rearrangement uses TRBV9 and TRBJ1-1, with D unresolved. Germline CDR1 and CDR2: SGDLS and YYNGEE. The CDR3 is made up of 14 amino acids. Trimming shortened V by 0 bases and J by 1 base, and 7 bases separated the two germline ends. This CDR3 is CASSVEPTNTEAFF. As DNA, the CDR3 is TGTGCCAGCAGCGTAGAACCAACGAACACTGAAGCTTTCTTT.

This clone was observed a handful of times. The chain carries TRBV6-5 and TRBJ1-2, with no clear D. Germline V lookup: CDR1 MNHEY, CDR2 SVGAGI. There are 13 residues in the CDR3. The CDR3 sequence: CAASRNPKDGYTF. CDR3 DNA: TGTGCTGCATCCAGGAACCCCAAGGATGGCTACACCTTC.

This chain uses TRBV28 with TRBJ2-7, with D possibly TRBD2 on 6 matching bases. CDR3 length: 12 residues. Between the trimmed V and J ends, which lost 7 bases and 3 bases, there was a span of 10 bases. Per the germline V gene, CDR1 is MDHEN and CDR2 is SYDVKM. The CDR3 DNA reads as TGTGCCAGCACCGGGGGACGCTACGAGCAGTACTTC. Protein sequence: CASTGGRYEQYF.

In its sample, this clone was seen a few times. This chain links TRBV29-1 with TRBJ2-7; D may be TRBD1 (6 bases). V shed 6 bases and J shed 4 bases, with 13 bases lying between them. Germline V lookup: CDR1 SQVTM, CDR2 ANQGSEA. The CDR3 extends over 12 amino acids. CDR3 bases: TGCAGCGTAGCCCCCCAGGGGTACGAGCAGTACTTC. It translates to CSVAPQGYEQYF.

This clone was recorded a few times. This sequence joins TRBV18 and TRBJ1-5; D not certain. V dropped 5 bases and J dropped 7 bases, with 12 bases sitting between them. CDR1 and CDR2 (germline): KGHSH, LQKENI. The CDR3 is 13 amino acids. CDR3 in amino acids: CASSTYTAQPQHF. In nucleotides, the CDR3 is TGTGCCAGCTCAACTTACACCGCCCAGCCCCAGCATTTT.

J is TRBJ2-4 and V is TRBV7-2; TRBD2 agrees at 11 bases. Germline CDR1 SGHTA, CDR2 FQGNSA. V shed 6 bases, J shed 0 bases, and the junction held 10 bases outside the gene matches. This CDR3 has 18 amino acids. CDR3 coding DNA: TGTGCCAGCAGAGATAGTAGCGGGAGGGCCGCAGCCAAAAACATTCAGTACTTC. It encodes CASRDSSGRAAAKNIQYF.

CDR3 loop: CASSPPSRGVETQYF. The CDR3, as DNA: TGTGCCAGCTCACCACCGTCACGTGGCGTGGAGACCCAGTACTTC. The chain joins TRBV18 to TRBJ2-5; no firm D call. Looked up from germline, CDR1 is KGHSH and CDR2 is LQKENI. This CDR3 has 15 residues. Trimming took off 0 bases at V and 5 bases at J, with 13 bases between the two ends.

Comments on this clone: One end of the junction varies from germline; a read error may be responsible. The V gene is TRBV5-4, the J gene TRBJ2-7; 8 bases align to TRBD2. CDR3 length equals 16 residues. Germline-derived CDR1 and CDR2 are SGHNT and YYREEE (reference sequence). CDR3 in amino acids: CASSQGLGTSSYEQYF. The CDR3, as DNA: TGCGCCAGCAGCCAAGGCCTGGGGACTAGTTCCTACGAGCAGTACTTC.

This chain connects TRBV5-6 to TRBJ2-5; D is perhaps TRBD1 or TRBD2 (5 bases each). V lost 1 base to trimming and J lost 5 bases, with 12 bases between them. CDR3 length: 14 residues. Germline V gene sequence: CDR1 SGHDT, CDR2 YYEEEE. CDR3 DNA sequence: TGTGCCAGCAGCTTGTGGGGGAGTAGTGAGACCCAGTACTTC. This translates into CASSLWGSSETQYF.

Concerning this clone: The same CDR3 also results from other DNA sequences found in this sample. The rearrangement uses TRBV7-3 and TRBJ1-1; no clear D. The CDR3 is 13 residues long. The V end was cut by 6 bases, the J end by 5 bases, with 13 bases between. Germline CDR1 reads SGHTA; CDR2 reads FQGTGA. The DNA for the CDR3 is TGTGCCAGCAGTCCCGGCGGGCGGACTGAAGCTTTCTTT. It yields the protein CASSPGGRTEAFF.

The rearrangement links TRBV15 to TRBJ2-5, with 7 bases that match TRBD2. V lost 2 bases and J lost 2; bases outside the gene matches: 5. The germline CDR1 and CDR2 sequences are LNHNV and YYDKDF (reference sequence). There are 15 residues in the CDR3. As DNA, the CDR3 is TGTGCCACCAGCAGAAACTCAGCGGGACAAGAGACCCAGTACTTC. Amino acids: CATSRNSAGQETQYF.

The chain links TRBV20-1 to TRBJ2-2; D remains unclear. The V and J ends lost 3 bases and 7 bases respectively, with 3 bases between them. Germline V gene sequence: CDR1 DFQATT, CDR2 SNEGSKA (reference sequence). This CDR3 has 10 residues. CDR3 protein: CSASNGELFF. In nucleotides, the CDR3 is TGCAGTGCTAGTAACGGGGAGCTGTTTTTT.

This clone was seen a few times. In DNA, the CDR3 is TGTGCCAGCAGTCCACGACAGGGGAATGAGCAGTTCTTC. Protein: CASSPRQGNEQFF. The rearrangement uses TRBV6-5 and TRBJ2-1; 8 bases align to TRBD1. CDR3 length equals 13 residues. V lost 5 bases, J lost 7 bases, and 4 bases stayed unmatched. Germline lookup yields CDR1 MNHEY and CDR2 SVGAGI.

V usage is TRBV6-6 and J usage is TRBJ2-5; no clear D gene. CDR3 length: 11 amino acids. CDR1 and CDR2 from the germline V gene are MNHNY and SVGAGI (reference sequence). V was cut by 6 bases and J by 2 bases, with 4 bases left in between. This chain's CDR3 is CASRRQETQYF. Here the CDR3 DNA reads TGTGCCAGCAGGAGGCAAGAGACCCAGTACTTC.

This clone came up a few times. This chain links TRBV5-1 with TRBJ2-4; D gene ambiguous. Trimming took off 0 bases at V and 7 bases at J, with 11 bases between the two ends. The germline gives CDR1 SGHRS, CDR2 YFSETQ. The CDR3 totals 14 residues. CDR3 coding DNA: TGCGCCAGCAGCTTGGGATCAGGTATTAACATTCAGTACTTC. Encoded protein: CASSLGSGINIQYF.

Details on this clone: This CDR3 is also generated by other DNA sequences in the sample. The rearrangement uses TRBV5-1 and TRBJ2-3; 11 bases are a match to TRBD2. Per the germline V gene, CDR1 is SGHRS and CDR2 is YFSETQ. This CDR3 is 16 amino acids long. Trimming cost V 2 bases and J 0 bases; bases outside gene matches: 2. The CDR3 DNA sequence: TGCGCCAGCAGCTTACTAGCGGGGGCTAGCACAGATACGCAGTATTTT. This gives the protein CASSLLAGASTDTQYF.

This clone was seen a few times. J is TRBJ2-3 and V is TRBV7-9; D perhaps matches TRBD1 (5 bases). Trimming stripped 3 bases from V and 3 bases from J, with 13 bases between. In germline, CDR1 is SEHNR, CDR2 FQNEAQ (reference sequence). CDR3 size: 15 residues. For the CDR3, the DNA is TGTGCCAGCAGCTTCTCAGGGTTTGGTACAGATACGCAGTATTTT. This encodes CASSFSGFGTDTQYF. Variable domain in full (rest from reference TRBV7-9 and TRBJ2-3): DTGVSQNPRHKITKRGQNVTFRCDPISEHNRLYWYRQTLGQGPEFLTYFQNEAQLEKSRLLSDRFSAERPKGSFSTLEIQRTEQGDSAMYLCASSFSGFGTDTQYFGPGTRLTVL.